The 23 T cell receptor beta chains below come from one sample, sequenced in a study of blood T cell repertoires in COVID-19. Profiling relied on immunoSEQ multiplex PCR, and the TCRdb table lists in-frame clones only, not all of them. The sample contains about 100,000 clones, around 85% of which appear only once. Sample: PBMCs or T cells enriched from blood (not recorded which). These receptors were taken from a woman in her forties or fifties who had recovered from COVID-19.

This clone was recorded only once. CDR3 nucleotides: TGTGCCAGCAGTGAAGCGGGGACAGTCTATGGCTACACCTTC. Its translation is CASSEAGTVYGYTF. The chain recombines TRBV6-1 with TRBJ1-2; 7 nucleotides match TRBD1. The CDR3 runs 14 residues. Per the germline V gene, CDR1 is MNHNS and CDR2 is SASEGT. With V trimmed by 0 bases and J by 4 bases, 2 bases remained unmatched.

This chain joins TRBV30 and TRBJ1-1; D remains unclear. The CDR3 contains 14 residues. The V end was cut by 2 bases, the J end by 2 bases, with 12 bases between. Germline lookup yields CDR1 GTSNPN and CDR2 SVGIG (reference sequence). Here the CDR3 reads CAWSPGINNTEAFF. The CDR3 nucleotides read TGTGCCTGGAGTCCGGGGATCAACAACACTGAAGCTTTCTTT.

The V call is TRBV12-3 or TRBV12-4, the J call TRBJ1-5, with D possibly TRBD1 on 6 matching bases. V lost 7 bases and J 5 bases, leaving 9 bases between the germline ends. The CDR3 totals 12 residues. CDR3 nucleotides: TGTGCCAGCAAGACAGGCTATCAGCCCCAGCATTTT. Amino acid sequence: CASKTGYQPQHF.

CDR3 residues: CSARTLYEQYF. The CDR3 DNA is TGCAGTGCCCGGACTCTGTACGAGCAGTACTTC. The V gene is TRBV20-1, the J gene TRBJ2-7, with D perhaps matching TRBD2 (5 bases). V was shortened by 6 bases and J by 4 bases, with 10 bases between the two germline ends. The CDR3 extends over 11 amino acids. Germline loops: CDR1 DFQATT, CDR2 SNEGSKA (reference sequence).

The V call is TRBV3-1 (or the pseudogene TRBV3-2), the J call TRBJ2-3; TRBD2 matches at 12 bases. V gave up 1 base and J gave up 2 bases; unmatched junction bases: 1. Germline assignment: CDR1 LGHDT and CDR2 YNNKEL (reference sequence). The length of the CDR3 is 16 residues. The CDR3 DNA sequence: TGTGCCAGCAGCCAAGGGACTAGCGGGGCCACAGATACGCAGTATTTT. Residues: CASSQGTSGATDTQYF.

Written as DNA, the CDR3 is TGTGCCAGCAGCCCGATCCGGGGGACTGGGGTGGGCACTGAAGCTTTCTTT. The encoded protein is CASSPIRGTGVGTEAFF. The rearrangement uses TRBV3-1 (or the pseudogene TRBV3-2) and TRBJ1-1, with D perhaps TRBD1 (5 bases). Trimming pared 4 bases from V and 4 bases from J, leaving 22 bases between. Germline CDR1 reads LGHDT; CDR2 reads YNNKEL (reference sequence). This CDR3 has 17 residues.

The chain couples TRBV18 to TRBJ2-2; TRBD1 agrees at 10 bases. The CDR3 runs 16 residues. Germline CDR1 reads KGHSH; CDR2 reads LQKENI. J was trimmed by 6 bases and V by 0 bases; bases with no gene match: 4. This CDR3 reads CASSPPIGQGAGELFF. CDR3 in DNA: TGTGCCAGCTCACCACCCATTGGACAGGGGGCCGGGGAGCTGTTTTTT.

This chain uses TRBV28 with TRBJ2-5, with D possibly TRBD2 on 6 matching bases. The CDR3 is 13 residues long. From germline, CDR1 is MDHEN and CDR2 SYDVKM. The ends were cut back, 6 bases at V and 2 bases at J, with 10 bases in the middle. DNA of the CDR3: TGTGCCAGCAGCCTTGGGGGGCAAGAGACCCAGTACTTC. Amino acid sequence: CASSLGGQETQYF.

The chain couples TRBV18 to TRBJ1-4; D call uncertain. Germline V gives CDR1 KGHSH, CDR2 LQKENI. V was trimmed by 3 bases and J by 0 bases, leaving 14 bases between them. The CDR3 is 17 residues long. The CDR3 DNA follows: TGTGCCAGCTCACCCCTCTCGGAGGTTTCAACTAATGAAAAACTGTTTTTT. It specifies CASSPLSEVSTNEKLFF.

V is TRBV19 and J is TRBJ1-1, with 9 bases identical to TRBD1. V was clipped by 1 base and J by 1 base; unmatched bases: 7. The length of the CDR3 is 17 residues. Germline-derived CDR1 and CDR2 are LNHDA and SQIVND (reference sequence). CDR3 loop: CASSIAQGQGSNTEAFF. The CDR3 DNA follows: TGTGCCAGTAGTATAGCACAGGGACAGGGCTCGAACACTGAAGCTTTCTTT. The entire variable domain, with the rest obtained from reference TRBV19 and TRBJ1-1, is as follows: DGGITQSPKYLFRKEGQNVTLSCEQNLNHDAMYWYRQDPGQGLRLIYYSQIVNDFQKGDIAEGYSVSREKKESFPLTVTSAQKNPTAFYLCASSIAQGQGSNTEAFFGQGTRLTVV.

CDR3 DNA: TGTGCCAGCAGCTTACTGGGACAGGGGTCGGAGTCACCCCTCCACTTT. Its translation is CASSLLGQGSESPLHF. This chain uses TRBV7-3 with TRBJ1-6, with 10 bases that match TRBD1. After removal of 2 bases from V and 10 bases from J, the junction contained 8 bases not matched to a gene. Germline V CDR1 and CDR2: SGHTA, FQGTGA. The CDR3 is 16 amino acids.

V usage is TRBV12-5 and J usage is TRBJ2-5; TRBD2 matches 12 bases. The CDR3 extends over 18 amino acids. Per germline, CDR1 LGHNT and CDR2 FRNRAP. J was trimmed by 2 bases and V by 1 base; bases with no gene match: 8. The CDR3 sequence is CASGLGGLAGLRQETQYF. The CDR3 DNA follows: TGTGCTAGTGGTTTGGGAGGACTAGCGGGATTAAGGCAAGAGACCCAGTACTTC.

The chain has TRBV19 and TRBJ1-5; a weak D match, TRBD1 (6 bases). CDR3 length: 15 amino acids. Trimming stripped 6 bases from V and 5 bases from J, with 17 bases between. The V gene's germline CDR1 is LNHDA and CDR2 SQIVND (reference sequence). Here the CDR3 reads CASRSSGQWYQPQHF. As DNA, the CDR3 is TGTGCCAGTAGATCCTCCGGACAGTGGTATCAGCCCCAGCATTTT.

The chain has TRBV30 and TRBJ2-3, with TRBD2 identical over 7 bases. V lost 6 bases, J lost 3 bases, and 12 bases stayed unmatched. CDR3 length: 15 residues. Germline V CDR1 and CDR2: GTSNPN, SVGIG (reference sequence). The CDR3, as DNA: TGTGCCTGTAACCCTTGGCGGGAGATGACAGATACGCAGTATTTT. It yields the protein CACNPWREMTDTQYF.

The chain links TRBV15 to TRBJ2-6; 9 positions match TRBD2. From germline, CDR1 is LNHNV and CDR2 YYDKDF (reference sequence). J was trimmed by 2 bases and V by 8 bases; bases with no gene match: 16. CDR3 length: 19 amino acids. The CDR3 DNA is TGTGCCACCCTATTGGCCCCTCTTAGCGGGAGACCTGGGGCCAACGTCCTGACTTTC. It encodes CATLLAPLSGRPGANVLTF.

The J gene is TRBJ1-5, the V gene TRBV2; D is unresolved. The germline CDR1 and CDR2 sequences are SNHLY and FYNNEI. The germline V and J ends were trimmed by 2 bases and 6 bases, with 14 bases remaining between them. The CDR3 loop spans 15 amino acids. CDR3 in amino acids: CASSETGLSTQPQHF. CDR3 nucleotide sequence: TGTGCCAGCAGTGAAACGGGATTAAGTACTCAGCCCCAGCATTTT.

V usage is TRBV24-1 and J usage is TRBJ1-1, with 7 bases identical to TRBD1. Losses at the gene ends were 3 bases for V and 7 bases for J; bases not matched to a gene: 10. Germline-derived CDR1 and CDR2 are KGHDR and SFDVKD. The CDR3 covers 15 residues. The CDR3 spells CATSDPHRQGGEAFF. CDR3 nucleotides: TGTGCCACCAGTGATCCCCATAGACAGGGCGGTGAAGCTTTCTTT.

The J gene is TRBJ2-5, the V gene TRBV12-5, with 11 bases that match TRBD1. The CDR3 runs to 16 residues. Germline V gives CDR1 LGHNT, CDR2 FRNRAP. V dropped 1 base and J dropped 5; count of bases not matched to a gene: 6. This chain's CDR3 is CASGLGAGTGGETQYF. The CDR3, as DNA: TGTGCTAGTGGTTTGGGGGCCGGGACAGGGGGGGAGACCCAGTACTTC.

This sequence joins TRBV7-2 and TRBJ2-7, with a weak D call TRBD2 (6 bases). V was cut by 2 bases and J by 3 bases, with 20 bases left in between. The CDR3 covers 17 residues. CDR1 is SGHTA, CDR2 FQGNSA, per germline. The chain's CDR3 is CASSLFHREPKLYEQYF. CDR3 nucleotide sequence: TGTGCCAGCAGCTTATTCCACCGGGAGCCTAAACTCTACGAGCAGTACTTC.

This chain connects TRBV30 to TRBJ2-5; 8 bases agree with TRBD1. The V gene's germline CDR1 is GTSNPN and CDR2 SVGIG (reference sequence). The CDR3 spans 12 residues. In DNA form, the CDR3 reads TGTGCTGGGCAACAGGGGGGTAGGACCCAGTACTTC. It codes for CAGQQGGRTQYF.

This clone was seen only a few times. The identical CDR3 is also encoded by other nucleotide sequences in the sample. The chain couples TRBV6-5 to TRBJ1-2, with D possibly being TRBD1 (5 bases). In germline, CDR1 is MNHEY, CDR2 SVGAGI. V was clipped by 7 bases and J by 2 bases, with 8 bases between them. This CDR3 comprises 12 residues. This CDR3 reads CASTGGNYGYTF. The CDR3 DNA sequence: TGTGCCAGCACGGGGGGGAACTATGGCTACACCTTC.

V gene TRBV6-5 combines with J gene TRBJ2-7; 9 positions agree with TRBD2. The CDR3 contains 15 residues. Per the germline V gene, CDR1 is MNHEY and CDR2 is SVGAGI. After removal of 6 bases from V and 9 bases from J, the junction contained 15 bases not matched to a gene. This chain's CDR3 is CASSPTGTSSTGQYF. DNA for the CDR3: TGTGCCAGCAGCCCCACCGGGACTAGCAGTACGGGGCAGTACTTC.

The V gene is TRBV5-1, the J gene TRBJ2-1; 9 nucleotides line up with TRBD2. J lost 8 bases, V lost 7 bases, and 10 bases had no gene match. The length of the CDR3 is 14 residues. The germline V gene encodes CDR1 SGHRS and CDR2 YFSETQ. In nucleotides, the CDR3 is TGCGCCAGCCGCTCCGGTAGCGGGGGTTATGAGCAGTTCTTC. Its translation: CASRSGSGGYEQFF.